Reported below is one TCR beta chain. Its specificity is unknown. Clones were sequenced by immunoSEQ multiplex PCR, and TCRdb holds only the in-frame ones, with some missing. The sample has roughly 82,000 clones, 80% to 90% seen once. The data belong to a study of identifying expanded T cells in peripheral blood. Germline trimming cut 3 bases from V and 6 bases from J; bases unmatched to any gene: 8. This CDR3 spans 14 amino acids. The germline V gene encodes CDR1 SGHVS and CDR2 FNYEAQ. Notes on the study in general: Clone count variance between approximately 2-week samples rose with total template count. Technical replicates showed about 1.1 changed clones; about two weeks about 16.4; four weeks 19.

The chain joins TRBV7-6 to TRBJ2-7; 7 bases are shared with TRBD2. This TCR was recovered from a person aged 18 to 75 in good health. Material: blood. The CDR3 loop reads CASSFSGGGGEQYF. The CDR3 coding sequence is TGTGCCAGCAGCTTCTCGGGAGGCGGGGGCGAGCAGTACTTC. Looking up the rest from reference TRBV7-6 and TRBJ2-7 gives the full variable domain: GAGVSQSPRYKVTKRGQDVALRCDPISGHVSLYWYRQALGQGPEFLTYFNYEAQQDKSGLPNDRFSAERPEGSISTLTIQRTEQRDSAMYRCASSFSGGGGEQYFGPGTRLTVT.